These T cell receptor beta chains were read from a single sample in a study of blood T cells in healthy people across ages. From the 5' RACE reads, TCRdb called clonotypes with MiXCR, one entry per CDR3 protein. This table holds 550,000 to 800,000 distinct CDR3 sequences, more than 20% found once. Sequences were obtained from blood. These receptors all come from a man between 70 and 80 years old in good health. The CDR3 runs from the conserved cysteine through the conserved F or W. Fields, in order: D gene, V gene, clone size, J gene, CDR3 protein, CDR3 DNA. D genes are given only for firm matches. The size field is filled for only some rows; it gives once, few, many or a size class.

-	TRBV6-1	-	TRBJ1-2	CASSEQGRNDYTF	TGTGCCAGCAGTGAACAGGGGCGAAATGACTACACCTTC
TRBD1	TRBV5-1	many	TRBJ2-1	CASSLGQGANEQFF	TGCGCCAGCAGCCTGGGACAGGGGGCGAATGAGCAGTTCTTC
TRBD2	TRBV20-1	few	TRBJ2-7	CSARDSGRPAYEQYF	TGCAGTGCTAGAGATAGCGGGAGGCCGGCCTACGAGCAGTACTTC
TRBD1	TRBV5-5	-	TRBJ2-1	CASSLRAGGNEQFF	TGTGCCAGCAGCTTAAGGGCAGGGGGCAATGAGCAGTTCTTC
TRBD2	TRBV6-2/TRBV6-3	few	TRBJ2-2	CASSYSLREGPTGELFF	TGTGCCAGCAGTTACTCGCTCCGGGAGGGTCCCACCGGGGAGCTGTTTTTT
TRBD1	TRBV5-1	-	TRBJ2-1	CASSPQGEYEQFF	TGCGCCAGCAGCCCACAGGGGGAATATGAGCAGTTCTTC
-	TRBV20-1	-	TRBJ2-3	CSARDLRGRGVVTDTQYF	TGCAGTGCTAGAGATCTCCGGGGGCGGGGAGTGGTCACAGATACGCAGTATTTT
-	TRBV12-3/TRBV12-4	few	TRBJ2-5	CASSLLLAGETQYF	TGTGCCAGCAGTTTGTTACTAGCTGGAGAGACCCAGTACTTC
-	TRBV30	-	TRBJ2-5	CAWSIRGWKQETQYF	TGTGCCTGGAGTATCCGGGGATGGAAACAAGAGACCCAGTACTTC
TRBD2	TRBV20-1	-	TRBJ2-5	CSAPGLAVDQYF	TGCAGTGCTCCAGGACTAGCCGTGGATCAGTACTTC
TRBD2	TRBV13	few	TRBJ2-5	CASSLGLREVQETQYF	TGTGCCAGCAGCTTAGGCCTGCGGGAGGTCCAAGAGACCCAGTACTTC
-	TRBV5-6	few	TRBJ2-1	CASSLALPWGNEQFF	TGTGCCAGCAGCTTGGCCCTCCCTTGGGGCAATGAGCAGTTCTTC
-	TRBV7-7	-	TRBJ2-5	CASSFYGLEGETQYF	TGTGCTAGCAGCTTCTATGGATTGGAGGGGGAGACCCAGTACTTC
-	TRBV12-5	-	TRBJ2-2	CASGLVSGGPAGELFF	TGTGCTAGTGGACTAGTATCTGGAGGACCGGCCGGGGAGCTGTTTTTT
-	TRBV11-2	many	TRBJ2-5	CASSTGRKETQYF	TGTGCCAGCAGCACCGGACGGAAAGAGACCCAGTACTTC
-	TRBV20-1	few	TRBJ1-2	CSARDLAGRGYTF	TGCAGTGCTAGAGATCTGGCAGGGCGCGGCTACACCTTC
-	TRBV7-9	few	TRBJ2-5	CASSLYSPQETQYF	TGTGCCAGCAGCTTGTATAGTCCCCAAGAGACCCAGTACTTC
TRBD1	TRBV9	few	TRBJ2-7	CASSVGGGTGTGDIVSDYEQYF	TGTGCCAGCAGCGTAGGAGGGGGAACCGGGACAGGGGATATCGTTTCGGACTACGAGCAGTACTTC
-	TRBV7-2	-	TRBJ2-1	CVSSLARRGDEQFF	TGTGTCAGCAGCTTAGCTCGGCGAGGGGATGAGCAGTTCTTC
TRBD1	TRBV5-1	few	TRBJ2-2	CASSLIGGSLYGELFF	TGCGCCAGCAGCTTGATAGGGGGCTCCCTATACGGGGAGCTGTTTTTT
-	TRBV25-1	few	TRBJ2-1	CASRGTETYNEQFF	TGTGCCAGCAGGGGGACGGAAACCTACAATGAGCAGTTCTTC
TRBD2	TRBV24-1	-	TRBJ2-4	CATRAEGASGYTLAKNIQYF	TGTGCCACCAGAGCCGAAGGAGCTAGCGGGTATACTCTAGCCAAAAACATTCAGTACTTC
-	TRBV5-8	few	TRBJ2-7	CASSWRGAVQYF	TGTGCCAGCAGCTGGAGGGGGGCTGTTCAGTACTTC
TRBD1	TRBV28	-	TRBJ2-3	CASSFSTGGMVTQYF	TGTGCCAGCAGTTTTTCGACAGGGGGAATGGTTACGCAGTATTTT
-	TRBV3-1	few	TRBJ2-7	CASSQWYEQYF	TGTGCCAGCAGCCAGTGGTACGAGCAGTACTTC
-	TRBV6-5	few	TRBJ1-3	CASKSASGNTIYF	TGTGCCAGCAAATCGGCCTCTGGAAACACCATATATTTT